Each of the 14 T cell receptor beta chains below was sequenced from the same sample in a study of cytomegalovirus exposure and HLA in healthy donors. The study ran its PCR with 60 Vbeta and 13 Jbeta primers. The assay was immunoSEQ multiplex PCR, and TCRdb's table has in-frame clones only and misses some. This table has 100,000 or so clones, 60% to 80% appearing once. Sequenced sample: PBMCs. The receptors were sampled from a man between 25 and 39 years old in good health and CMV-seronegative.

This chain uses TRBV5-1 with TRBJ2-1; no definite D call. Germline V gene data show CDR1 as SGHRS and CDR2 as YFSETQ. Trimming removed 2 bases at V and 8 bases at J, with 5 bases between. The CDR3 runs 11 residues. The CDR3 is CASSLLDEQFF. The CDR3 nucleotides read TGCGCCAGCAGCTTATTAGATGAGCAGTTCTTC.

A few counts support this clone. This chain uses TRBV2 with TRBJ1-3; D uncertain. V gave up 4 bases and J gave up 0 bases, with 10 bases separating them. Germline CDR1 reads SNHLY; CDR2 reads FYNNEI. This CDR3 is 15 amino acids long. The CDR3 here is CASSAAGNSGNTIYF. As DNA, the CDR3 is TGTGCCAGCAGTGCCGCAGGCAACTCTGGAAACACCATATATTTT.

CDR3 in DNA: TGTGCCAGCTCACCTCCGACAGGGGGATCTGGAAACACCATATATTTT. This codes for CASSPPTGGSGNTIYF. This chain connects TRBV18 to TRBJ1-3; TRBD1 matches 9 bases. The CDR3 extends over 16 amino acids. Germline assignment: CDR1 KGHSH and CDR2 LQKENI. Trimming took 3 bases from V and 1 from J; bases not matched to a gene: 4.

V usage is TRBV7-3 and J usage is TRBJ1-1; no firm D call. The V and J ends lost 2 bases and 1 base respectively, with 8 bases between them. CDR3 size: 14 residues. Germline CDR1 is SGHTA and CDR2 is FQGTGA. DNA of the CDR3: TGTGCCAGCAGCTTATCGAACGGGAACACTGAAGCTTTCTTT. Amino acid sequence: CASSLSNGNTEAFF.

The rearrangement uses TRBV9 and TRBJ2-2; D might be TRBD1 (5 bases). Trimming stripped 0 bases from V and 2 bases from J, with 8 bases between. The CDR3 length is 15 residues. Germline V gene data show CDR1 as SGDLS and CDR2 as YYNGEE. CDR3 region: CASSVARTNTGELFF. For the CDR3, the DNA is TGTGCCAGCAGCGTAGCTAGGACAAACACCGGGGAGCTGTTTTTT.

The chain is built from TRBV6-5 and TRBJ1-1; D not resolved. CDR3 length equals 15 residues. CDR1 and CDR2 from the germline V gene are MNHEY and SVGAGI. The ends were cut back, 6 bases at V and 5 bases at J, with 19 bases in the middle. CDR3 protein: CASSLGGRPPTEAFF. The CDR3 DNA is TGTGCCAGCAGCCTCGGCGGCAGACCTCCTACTGAAGCTTTCTTT.

The rearrangement joins TRBV2 to TRBJ1-4, with a weak D call TRBD1 (6 bases). CDR1 SNHLY and CDR2 FYNNEI come from the germline V gene. CDR3 length: 14 residues. V was pared by 1 base and J by 8 bases, with 11 bases between. CDR3 in DNA: TGTGCCAGCAGTGAAGACAGGGAAAGAGAAAAACTGTTTTTT. Protein sequence: CASSEDREREKLFF.

This chain joins TRBV7-9 and TRBJ1-4; D remains unclear. Trimming left V 3 bases short and J 12 bases short, with 11 bases between. The CDR3 consists of 12 residues. CDR1 is SEHNR and CDR2 is FQNEAQ in the germline V gene (reference sequence). CDR3 bases: TGTGCCAGCAGCTTCTCGACCGGAGAACTGTTTTTT. This translates into CASSFSTGELFF.

This chain links TRBV28 with TRBJ2-1, with D perhaps TRBD2 (5 bases). This CDR3 comprises 14 residues. Germline V CDR1 and CDR2: MDHEN, SYDVKM. V gave up 6 bases and J gave up 12 bases, with 21 bases separating them. The CDR3 reads CASRAGGSGLGQFF. CDR3 bases: TGTGCCAGCAGAGCCGGAGGTTCGGGTCTTGGGCAGTTCTTC.

A note on this clone: Other DNA sequences of this sample code for an identical CDR3. The rearrangement uses TRBV5-4 and TRBJ2-1; 14 bases match TRBD2. CDR1 is SGHNT, CDR2 YYREEE, per germline (reference sequence). Losses at the gene ends were 4 bases for V and 9 bases for J; bases not matched to a gene: 15. The CDR3 sequence is 18 residues long. The CDR3 protein is CASSPGLAGVGRVGEQFF. Here the CDR3 DNA reads TGTGCCAGCAGCCCGGGACTAGCGGGAGTTGGTAGGGTTGGTGAGCAGTTCTTC.

In its sample, this clone was seen once. This chain uses TRBV19 with TRBJ1-3; D uncertain. V lost 3 bases, J lost 4 bases, and 4 bases lay in between. Germline assignment: CDR1 LNHDA and CDR2 SQIVND (reference sequence). The CDR3 extends over 12 amino acids. The CDR3 DNA reads TGTGCCAGTAGTATGCGGGGAAACACCATATATTTT. It yields the protein CASSMRGNTIYF.

The count of this clone is one. The J gene is TRBJ1-4, the V gene TRBV19; D not resolved. There are 15 residues in the CDR3. V lost 2 bases to trimming and J lost 6 bases, with 13 bases between them. Germline V gene sequence: CDR1 LNHDA, CDR2 SQIVND (reference sequence). The CDR3 sequence: CASSIKGASDEKLFF. In DNA form, the CDR3 reads TGTGCCAGTAGTATAAAGGGAGCCTCTGATGAAAAACTGTTTTTT.

CDR3 protein: CAISDQGPYEQYF. Written as DNA, the CDR3 is TGTGCCATCAGTGACCAGGGCCCCTACGAGCAGTACTTC. The V gene is TRBV10-3, the J gene TRBJ2-7; TRBD1 is a possible D gene (5 bases). The CDR3 extends over 13 amino acids. V was shortened by 3 bases and J by 2 bases, with 8 bases between the two germline ends. Germline assignment: CDR1 ENHRY and CDR2 SYGVKD.

The CDR3 protein is CASRSGTRAVRGYTF. CDR3 coding DNA: TGTGCCAGCAGGTCCGGGACACGCGCCGTTAGAGGCTACACCTTC. This sequence joins TRBV6-5 and TRBJ1-2, with a tentative D call TRBD1 (6 bases). The CDR3 contains 15 residues. Trimming pared 6 bases from V and 8 bases from J, leaving 22 bases between. Looked up from germline, CDR1 is MNHEY and CDR2 is SVGAGI.